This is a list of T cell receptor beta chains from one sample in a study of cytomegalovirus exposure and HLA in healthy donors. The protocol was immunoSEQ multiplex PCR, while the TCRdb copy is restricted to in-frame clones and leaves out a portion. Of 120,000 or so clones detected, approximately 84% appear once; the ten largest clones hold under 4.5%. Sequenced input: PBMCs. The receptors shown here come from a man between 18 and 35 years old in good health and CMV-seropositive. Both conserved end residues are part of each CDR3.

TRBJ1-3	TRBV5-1	CASSFSTEGNTIYF
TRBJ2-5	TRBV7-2	CASSSWTRGGEETQYF
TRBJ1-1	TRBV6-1	CASSGQGMVNTEAFF
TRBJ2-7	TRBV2	CASSEDRGSYEQYF
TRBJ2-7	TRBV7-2	CASSSQGSSYEQYF
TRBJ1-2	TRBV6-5	CASSYSLNYGYTF
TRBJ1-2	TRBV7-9	CASSSQAGREVYGYTF
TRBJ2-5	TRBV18	CASSPRYRQETQYF
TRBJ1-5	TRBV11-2	CASSSTPGRPRGQPQHF
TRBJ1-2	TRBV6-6	CASEQGGGYTF
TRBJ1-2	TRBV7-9	CASSLSQSYGYTF
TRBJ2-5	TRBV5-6	CASSLGWSGETQYF
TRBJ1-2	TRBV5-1	CASSPGTGPNYGYTF
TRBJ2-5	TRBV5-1	CASSQNTGFQETQYF
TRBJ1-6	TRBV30	CAWRTTRWTAGGSFSPLHF
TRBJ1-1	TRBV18	CASSPKGTGATEAFF
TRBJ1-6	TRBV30	CACGQGALHF
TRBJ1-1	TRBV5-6	CASSPMTGMNTEAFF
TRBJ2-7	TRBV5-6	CASSPLPGTESSYEQYF
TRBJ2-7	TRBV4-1	CASSQDPQGSDEQYF
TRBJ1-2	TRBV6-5	CASSKHRGGYGYTF
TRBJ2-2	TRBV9	CASSSRDRGVAGELFF
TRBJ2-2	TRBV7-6	CATEPTGTGELFF
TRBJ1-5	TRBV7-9	CASSLKRDQPQHF
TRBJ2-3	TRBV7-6	CASSLGTSGGDTQYF
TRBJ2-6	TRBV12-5	CASGLVQAYSGANVLTF
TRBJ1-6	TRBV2	CASSEYAVGFYNSPLHF
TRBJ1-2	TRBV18	CASSPRQGNYGYTF
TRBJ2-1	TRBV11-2	CASSLWTGDEQFF
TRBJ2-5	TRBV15	CATSRNSLALGETQYF
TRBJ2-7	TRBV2	CASSDADRPSYEQYF